This T cell receptor (beta chain) stems from a study of OX40 agonist ivuxolimab in advanced cancers. For the study at large: Enrollees could have had prior anti-PD-1, anti-PD-L1 or anti-CTLA-4 therapy, which 35% to 40% had received.

V lost 3 bases to trimming and J lost 2 bases, with 7 bases between them. This CDR3 region has 14 residues. Germline values: CDR1 LNHDA, CDR2 SQIVND (reference sequence). Concerning this clone itself: The target antigen is unknown.

Study-wide findings and caveats: Partial responders dosed at 0.1-3.0 mg/kg displayed clonal expansion ranking among the lowest. There were also nonresponders showing low normalized T-cell clonal expansion.

Blood draws occurred at baseline, cycle 4 day 1, and cycle 7 day 1. Clones were read by immunoSEQ multiplex PCR, and TCRdb kept only the in-frame ones, dropping some. The table records about 96,000 clones, 90% of them present only once. J is TRBJ1-4 and V is TRBV19; unclear D gene. The sample here was CD4+ or CD8+ T cells sorted from blood, taken in a trial of the OX40 agonist ivuxolimab. This TCR was recovered from an adult with an advanced solid tumor such as melanoma, head and neck, liver or kidney cancer. This chain's CDR3 is CASSIGETNEKLFF. CDR3 in DNA: TGTGCCAGTAGTATCGGGGAGACTAATGAAAAACTGTTTTTT.